This paragraph covers one T cell receptor beta chain sequence. Its antigen is currently unknown. The read ends 3 residues before the CDR3 terminus; that terminus is restored from the germline J gene. This specimen comes from a study of T cells in women clearing cervical HPV infection. Overall study: Control women cleared a single incident HPV16 infection within 12 months. Case blood was drawn when the lesion was first found; control blood after infection became undetectable.

Study observations and caveats: Repertoire richness, not evenness, was significantly elevated in CIN3+ cases versus controls.

TCRdb's copy holds only in-frame clones and misses some; the assay was immunoSEQ multiplex PCR. This sample's table has fewer than 25,000 clones. Looked up from germline, CDR1 is PRHDT and CDR2 is FYEKMQ (reference sequence). The CDR3 is 16 amino acids. V was shortened by 1 base and J by 1 base, with 11 bases between the two germline ends. The chain links TRBV13 to TRBJ2-1; D uncertain. The sequence came from a woman aged 18 to 75 with a cervical HPV16 infection that either progressed to CIN3+ or cleared (not recorded which). Sequenced input: blood buffy coat. Partial CDR3 DNA: TGTGCCAGCAGCTTAGCCCGCGGAGCTTCCTACAATGAG. Amino acid sequence: CASSLARGASYNE. The full CDR3 sequence reads CASSLARGASYNEQFF.